Listed here are 29 T cell receptor beta chains from one sample, sequenced in a study of shared clonotypes between healthy human individuals. The assay was immunoSEQ multiplex PCR, and TCRdb's table has in-frame clones only and misses some. The repertoire includes about 180,000 clones, around 93% of them detected once, and around 0.072% sits in the top ten. The sample was naive CD4+ T cells sorted from blood. Subset specified: CD45RA+ positively selected. These receptors were taken from a woman aged 25 to 39 in good health.

The V and J genes are TRBV5-8 and TRBJ1-4; D possibly corresponds to TRBD1 (6 bases). There are 16 residues in the CDR3. Looked up from germline, CDR1 is SGHTS and CDR2 is YDEGEE. With 4 bases removed from V and 4 bases from J, the gap between germline ends came to 17 bases. The CDR3 region has the DNA TGTGCCAGCAGCCCTGGGGGCCTACAGGGTAATGAAAAACTGTTTTTT. Translation gives CASSPGGLQGNEKLFF.

The genes are TRBV7-6 and TRBJ1-1, with no clear D. Germline V gives CDR1 SGHVS, CDR2 FNYEAQ. Trimming cost V 1 base and J 5 bases, with 17 bases left between them. The CDR3 is 16 residues long. In DNA form, the CDR3 reads TGTGCCAGCAGCTTAGTAGACCCAGGAGCGGGAACTGAAGCTTTCTTT. Amino acid sequence: CASSLVDPGAGTEAFF.

The chain recombines TRBV4-2 with TRBJ2-1; 8 nucleotides line up with TRBD2. Germline V CDR1 and CDR2: LGHNA, YNFKEQ. Trimming cost V 4 bases and J 3 bases; bases outside gene matches: 8. This CDR3 contains 16 residues. CDR3 in amino acids: CASSPSGSGSYNEQFF. For the CDR3, the DNA is TGTGCCAGCAGCCCTTCGGGGAGCGGGAGCTACAATGAGCAGTTCTTC.

The chain joins TRBV29-1 to TRBJ2-1; TRBD2 aligns across 9 bases. After removal of 6 bases from V and 3 bases from J, the junction contained 12 bases not matched to a gene. Germline CDR1 reads SQVTM; CDR2 reads ANQGSEA. This CDR3 has 16 residues. The CDR3 loop reads CSVSPGGGRDYNEQFF. DNA of the CDR3: TGCAGCGTCTCCCCCGGCGGCGGGAGGGACTACAATGAGCAGTTCTTC.

The rearrangement links TRBV5-1 to TRBJ1-6, with D tentatively TRBD1 (5 bases). Trimming left V 0 bases short and J 0 bases short, with 7 bases between. CDR1 SGHRS and CDR2 YFSETQ come from the germline V gene. The CDR3 loop spans 16 amino acids. The CDR3 DNA reads as TGCGCCAGCAGCTTGGTGGGGGACTCCTATAATTCACCCCTCCACTTT. The encoded protein is CASSLVGDSYNSPLHF.

The V gene is TRBV28, the J gene TRBJ2-7; 7 positions match TRBD2. Germline trimming cut 1 base from V and 0 bases from J; bases unmatched to any gene: 6. The CDR3 loop spans 16 amino acids. Germline CDR1 reads MDHEN; CDR2 reads SYDVKM. The CDR3 here is CASSLLVGTNSYEQYF. Here the CDR3 DNA reads TGTGCCAGCAGTTTATTGGTCGGGACTAACTCCTACGAGCAGTACTTC.

The gene calls are TRBV4-1 and TRBJ2-5, with 15 bases fitting TRBD2. From germline, CDR1 is MGHRA and CDR2 YSYEKL. CDR3 length equals 17 residues. The V and J ends lost 3 bases and 11 bases, in that order; junction bases with no gene match: 13. CDR3 sequence reads: CASSQIGPGLAGGEQYF. CDR3 DNA sequence: TGCGCCAGCAGCCAGATAGGTCCGGGACTAGCGGGAGGTGAGCAGTACTTC.

The table lists this clone with a count of one. An end of the junction differs from the germline gene, which may be a read error. The rearrangement links TRBV19 to TRBJ1-5; D possibly corresponds to TRBD1 (5 bases). The CDR3 is made up of 14 amino acids. Germline CDR1 LNHDA, CDR2 SQIVND (reference sequence). The CDR3 reads CATESSWGNQPRHF. The CDR3 DNA sequence: TGTGCCACCGAGTCATCCTGGGGCAATCAGCCCCGGCATTTT.

J is TRBJ2-7 and V is TRBV28; D tentatively reads TRBD1 or TRBD2 (5 bases each). Germline lookup yields CDR1 MDHEN and CDR2 SYDVKM. Trimming shortened V by 5 bases and J by 2 bases, and 25 bases separated the two germline ends. The CDR3 contains 18 residues. CDR3 sequence: CASSPVTGQGPNPYEQYF. CDR3 bases: TGTGCCAGCAGTCCAGTTACAGGTCAGGGACCGAACCCCTACGAGCAGTACTTC.

V and J are TRBV11-2 and TRBJ2-7; maybe TRBD2 (7 bases). Germline CDR1 reads SGHAT; CDR2 reads FQNNGV. The CDR3 is made up of 15 amino acids. The ends were cut back, 0 bases at V and 5 bases at J, with 14 bases in the middle. This chain's CDR3 is CASSLDGKGGDEQYF. In nucleotides, the CDR3 is TGTGCCAGCAGCTTAGACGGAAAAGGGGGGGACGAGCAGTACTTC.

The gene calls are TRBV5-4 and TRBJ2-5; a possible D gene is TRBD1 (6 bases). The J call may be incorrect, as the DNA end agrees better with TRBJ2-7. CDR3 length equals 13 residues. Germline V gene sequence: CDR1 SGHNT, CDR2 YYREEE (reference sequence). The CDR3 nucleotides read TGTGCCAGCAGTCGACAGGACTGGGACGAGCAGTACTTC. This codes for CASSRQDWDEQYF.

This sequence joins TRBV28 and TRBJ2-1; D is ambiguous. The germline V gene encodes CDR1 MDHEN and CDR2 SYDVKM. With 1 base removed from V and 8 bases from J, the gap between germline ends came to 6 bases. The CDR3 loop spans 12 amino acids. The CDR3 is CASSLSSDEQFF. The CDR3 nucleotides are TGTGCCAGCAGTTTATCCAGCGATGAGCAGTTCTTC.

This clone was observed a single time. The gene calls are TRBV5-4 and TRBJ2-5; TRBD2 might be the D (6 bases). Trimming removed 5 bases at V and 5 bases at J, with 19 bases between. CDR1 is SGHNT, CDR2 YYREEE, per germline (reference sequence). The CDR3 sequence is 15 residues long. The CDR3, as DNA: TGTGCCAGCAGGTCTACCGAGGGAGGAGGCGAGACCCAGTACTTC. It encodes CASRSTEGGGETQYF. The full variable domain, completed using reference TRBV5-4 and TRBJ2-5, is ETGVTQSPTHLIKTRGQQVTLRCSSQSGHNTVSWYQQALGQGPQFIFQYYREEENGRGNFPPRFSGLQFPNYSSELNVNALELDDSALYLCASRSTEGGGETQYFGPGTRLLVL.

The chain uses TRBV5-1 and TRBJ2-5; 7 nucleotides agree with TRBD2. The CDR3 is 15 residues long. Losses at the gene ends were 0 bases for V and 3 bases for J; bases not matched to a gene: 5. CDR1 SGHRS and CDR2 YFSETQ come from the germline V gene. CDR3 sequence: CASSLGTSDEETQYF. The DNA of the CDR3 is TGCGCCAGCAGCTTGGGAACTAGCGACGAAGAGACCCAGTACTTC.

The chain employs TRBV7-9 and TRBJ1-6; 10 bases line up with TRBD1. Germline CDR1 is SEHNR and CDR2 is FQNEAQ (reference sequence). V lost 2 bases, J lost 9 bases, and 16 bases stayed unmatched. The CDR3 runs to 19 residues. CDR3 region: CASSLLGPGQGIHGSPLHF. The DNA of the CDR3 is TGTGCCAGCAGCTTACTGGGGCCGGGACAGGGGATTCATGGTTCACCCCTCCACTTT.

The V call is TRBV6-6, the J call TRBJ1-1; 7 nucleotides agree with TRBD1. Germline assignment: CDR1 MNHNY and CDR2 SVGAGI (reference sequence). V was pared by 5 bases and J by 8 bases, with 8 bases of the junction left unmatched. This CDR3 contains 13 residues. CDR3 DNA sequence: TGTGCCAGCAGTGCGCAGGGGGAAGGAGAAGCTTTCTTT. This encodes CASSAQGEGEAFF.

This chain joins TRBV7-2 and TRBJ2-1; TRBD2 matches at 13 bases. From germline, CDR1 is SGHTA and CDR2 FQGNSA. This CDR3 spans 16 amino acids. V lost 5 bases and J lost 4; bases outside the gene matches: 5. The DNA of the CDR3 is TGTGCCAGCAGCGACCGGACTAGCGGGGGATACAATGAGCAGTTCTTC. It translates to CASSDRTSGGYNEQFF.

This chain links TRBV28 with TRBJ1-2, with 7 bases that match TRBD1. In germline, CDR1 is MDHEN, CDR2 SYDVKM. CDR3 length equals 12 residues. Trimming took 2 bases from V and 13 from J; bases not matched to a gene: 7. CDR3 loop: CASSLTGRGSTF. CDR3 coding DNA: TGTGCCAGCAGTTTAACTGGCAGGGGGTCCACCTTC.

The chain joins TRBV19 to TRBJ2-2; D may be TRBD1 (5 bases). Germline V gives CDR1 LNHDA, CDR2 SQIVND (reference sequence). The CDR3 has 14 amino acids. Trimming removed 3 bases from V and 8 bases from J, with 13 bases in between. The CDR3 is CASSITGPSGELFF. For the CDR3, the DNA is TGTGCCAGTAGTATTACAGGTCCGTCAGGGGAGCTGTTTTTT.

The V gene is TRBV28, the J gene TRBJ2-7; D remains unclear. In germline, CDR1 is MDHEN, CDR2 SYDVKM. There are 13 residues in the CDR3. Trimming pared 4 bases from V and 4 bases from J, leaving 11 bases between. The CDR3 region is CASSSPSLYEQYF. In DNA, the CDR3 is TGTGCCAGCAGTTCCCCCTCTTTATACGAGCAGTACTTC.

This rearrangement joins TRBV28 to TRBJ2-7, with TRBD2 matching over 11 bases. J was trimmed by 2 bases and V by 4 bases; bases with no gene match: 13. Germline CDR1 is MDHEN and CDR2 is SYDVKM. The CDR3 is 18 amino acids. In DNA form, the CDR3 reads TGTGCCAGCAGTTCCACCGGGACTAGCGGAGCGTATCCCTACGAGCAGTACTTC. As protein: CASSSTGTSGAYPYEQYF.

The chain combines TRBV4-1 with TRBJ2-5; D is undetermined. The J call may be faulty, since TRBJ2-7 better matches the DNA end. The CDR3 consists of 17 residues. Germline V gene lookup returns CDR1 MGHRA and CDR2 YSYEKL. The CDR3 nucleotides read TGCGCCAGCAGCCAAGATTTCGGGTTGAGAAGAGGCTACGAGCAGTACTTC. This sequence encodes CASSQDFGLRRGYEQYF.

The V call is TRBV6-6, the J call TRBJ1-1; D not resolved. The CDR3 spans 16 residues. V was clipped by 8 bases and J by 0 bases, with 19 bases between them. The germline V gene has CDR1 MNHNY and CDR2 SVGAGI (reference sequence). The CDR3: CASVGGGGAMNTEAFF. The CDR3 DNA sequence: TGTGCCAGCGTCGGTGGAGGTGGAGCAATGAACACTGAAGCTTTCTTT.

The rearrangement links TRBV18 to TRBJ2-7; 14 bases align to TRBD2. The V segment lost 6 bases and the J segment 2 bases; nucleotides outside the gene matches: 0. The CDR3 runs 14 residues. The germline CDR1 and CDR2 sequences are KGHSH and LQKENI. CDR3: CASSGLAGAYEQYF. DNA for the CDR3: TGTGCCAGCTCGGGACTAGCGGGAGCCTACGAGCAGTACTTC.

The chain has TRBV7-2 and TRBJ1-5; 8 bases are shared with TRBD1. The CDR3 is 15 amino acids. Germline trimming cut 0 bases from V and 4 bases from J; bases unmatched to any gene: 2. Germline values: CDR1 SGHTA, CDR2 FQGNSA. The CDR3 nucleotides read TGTGCCAGCAGCTTAGCCGGGACAGGTAATCAGCCCCAGCATTTT. As protein: CASSLAGTGNQPQHF.

This clone showed up just a few times. The CDR3 bases are TGTGCCTGGAGTCCCGGGACAGGCAATGAAAAACTGTTTTTT. This sequence encodes CAWSPGTGNEKLFF. The genes are TRBV30 and TRBJ1-4; 8 nucleotides match TRBD1. The CDR3 runs to 14 residues. Looked up from germline, CDR1 is GTSNPN and CDR2 is SVGIG (reference sequence). V lost 2 bases and J lost 5; bases outside the gene matches: 4.

The chain's CDR3 is CASSRTGLNYGYTF. CDR3 DNA sequence: TGTGCCAGCAGCCGGACAGGGCTTAACTATGGCTACACCTTC. This rearrangement joins TRBV7-9 to TRBJ1-2; 8 bases match TRBD1. The germline V gene encodes CDR1 SEHNR and CDR2 FQNEAQ (reference sequence). This CDR3 region has 14 residues. Unmatched junction bases numbered 3, after V lost 5 bases and J lost 1 base.

The chain uses TRBV11-2 and TRBJ2-7; TRBD2 agrees at 7 bases. CDR3 length equals 16 residues. Germline V gives CDR1 SGHAT, CDR2 FQNNGV. Trimming took 5 bases from V and 7 from J; bases not matched to a gene: 17. The CDR3 region has the DNA TGTGCCAGCAGCCCCGGGGGTAGCGGGCCGCTGGGGGAGCAGTACTTC. It encodes CASSPGGSGPLGEQYF.

CDR3 DNA sequence: TGTGCCAGCAGTGAGTTCGCGGGGGGAATCTACAATGAGCAGTTCTTC. As protein: CASSEFAGGIYNEQFF. The chain combines TRBV28 with TRBJ2-1, with 8 bases lining up with TRBD2. CDR3 length: 16 residues. V lost 5 bases and J lost 3; bases outside the gene matches: 9. Per germline, CDR1 MDHEN and CDR2 SYDVKM.